This TCR beta chain was recovered during a study of blood T cell repertoires in COVID-19. In the study overall: PBMCs, B-cell-depleted T cells, or T cells were the source of the cDNA or gDNA that made up the material.

The V end was cut by 0 bases, the J end by 3 bases, with 14 bases between. Germline lookup yields CDR1 MNHEY and CDR2 SVGAGI. The CDR3 length is 16 residues. Across about two dozen US areas, participants ranged in age from about 18 to 90 years. Each participant's cohort was designated according to participant-reported clinical history. As handled by the study authors: Nucleated cell number was recorded as an estimate derived from reference gene primer amplification. Generated by immunoSEQ multiplex PCR, the TCRdb table keeps only in-frame clones and is missing some. V and J calls plus clone size are reproduced from that table; the DNA served to infer D and trimming. This sample has about 200,000 clones, with approximately 79% found just once.

V is TRBV6-5 and J is TRBJ1-1, with a possible D match to TRBD1 (6 bases). The receptor was isolated from a woman aged 55 to 70 with acute COVID-19. Sequenced sample: PBMCs or T cells enriched from blood (not recorded which). CDR3 loop: CASSYSRGLKHTEAFF. As DNA, the CDR3 is TGTGCCAGCAGTTACTCCAGGGGCCTTAAGCACACTGAAGCTTTCTTT.